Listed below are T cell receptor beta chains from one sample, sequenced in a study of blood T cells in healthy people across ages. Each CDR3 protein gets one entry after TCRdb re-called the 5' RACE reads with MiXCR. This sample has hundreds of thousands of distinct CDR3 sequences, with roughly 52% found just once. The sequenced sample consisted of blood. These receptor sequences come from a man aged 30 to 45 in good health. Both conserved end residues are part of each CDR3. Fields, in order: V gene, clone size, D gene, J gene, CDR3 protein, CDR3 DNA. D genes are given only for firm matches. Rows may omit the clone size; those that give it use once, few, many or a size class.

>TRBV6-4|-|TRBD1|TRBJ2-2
CASSETGDAGELFF
TGTGCCAGCAGTGAAACAGGGGACGCCGGGGAGCTGTTTTTT
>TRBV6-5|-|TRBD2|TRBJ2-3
CASSYAAGGVTDTQYF
TGTGCCAGCAGTTACGCGGCGGGGGGTGTTACAGATACGCAGTATTTT
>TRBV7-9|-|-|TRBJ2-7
CASSPRGTSFHYGQYF
TGTGCCAGCAGCCCCCGTGGGACTTCTTTCCACTACGGGCAGTACTTC
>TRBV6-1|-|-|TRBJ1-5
CASTGRGNQPQHF
TGTGCCAGCACAGGGAGGGGCAATCAGCCCCAGCATTTT
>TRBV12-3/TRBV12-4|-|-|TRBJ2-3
CASSQTLSADTQYF
TGTGCCAGCAGTCAGACGCTATCCGCAGATACGCAGTATTTT
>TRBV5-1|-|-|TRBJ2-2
CASSLALEGYTGELFF
TGCGCCAGCAGCTTGGCTTTGGAGGGATACACCGGGGAGCTGTTTTTT
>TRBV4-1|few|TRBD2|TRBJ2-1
CASSRTSGGIEQFF
TGCGCCAGCAGCCGGACTAGCGGGGGGATTGAGCAGTTCTTC
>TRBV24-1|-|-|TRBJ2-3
CAISDPNRRATDTQYF
TGTGCCATCAGTGACCCTAACCGAAGAGCCACAGATACGCAGTATTTT
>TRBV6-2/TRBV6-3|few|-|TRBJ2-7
CASRNIFAHEQYF
TGTGCCAGCCGAAATATATTCGCCCACGAGCAGTACTTC
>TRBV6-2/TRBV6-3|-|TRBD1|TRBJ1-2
CASTDREGDYGYTF
TGTGCCAGCACCGACAGGGAAGGGGACTATGGCTACACCTTC
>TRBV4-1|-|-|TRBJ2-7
CASSQDGSGGLSYEQYF
TGCGCCAGCAGCCAAGATGGTTCAGGAGGACTCTCCTACGAGCAGTACTTC